The rows below give T cell receptor beta chains drawn from one sample of a study of blood T cell repertoires in COVID-19. Profiling relied on immunoSEQ multiplex PCR, and the TCRdb table lists in-frame clones only, not all of them. In the table there are roughly 400,000 clones, just over 90% of which are singletons. The sample was PBMCs or T cells enriched from blood (not recorded which). These receptors were taken from a woman between 40 and 50 years old who had been exposed to COVID-19. CDR3s include the opening cysteine and the closing phenylalanine or tryptophan. Each record gives: clone size, V gene, J gene, D gene, CDR3 DNA, CDR3 protein. D genes are given only for firm matches. Rows give clone size only sometimes, using once, few, many, or a class for an expanded clone.

.	TRBV5-4	TRBJ2-7	.	TGTGCCGTCACGGGGGGCGCCTACGAGCAGTACTTC	CAVTGGAYEQYF
.	TRBV5-1	TRBJ1-1	TRBD1	TGCGCCAGCAGCTTTTTTCCGACAGGGGCGAACACTGAAGCTTTCTTT	CASSFFPTGANTEAFF
.	TRBV3-1/TRBV3-2	TRBJ2-7	.	TGTGCCAGCAGCCTATCGGAGTCATACGAGCAGTACTTC	CASSLSESYEQYF
.	TRBV19	TRBJ1-4	TRBD1	TGTGCCAGTAGGGGGACAGGGGGAAATTTCAGGGAAAAACTGTTTTTT	CASRGTGGNFREKLFF
few	TRBV7-2	TRBJ1-6	TRBD1	TGTGCCAGCAAACGGACAGGGGGGGGTTCACCCCTCCACTTT	CASKRTGGGSPLHF
once	TRBV11-3	TRBJ2-5	TRBD2	TGTGCCAGCAGCCCCCGGGGGGGGGCCGAGACCCAGTACTTC	CASSPRGGAETQYF
once	TRBV2	TRBJ2-3	TRBD1	TGTGCCAGCAGAGACCCGGGACAGCAAGGTTCGGATACGCAGTATTTT	CASRDPGQQGSDTQYF
.	TRBV10-2	TRBJ2-2	TRBD2	TGCGCCAGCAGCCCCACTAGCGGGAGGGCCTCTAACGGGGAGCTGTTTTTT	CASSPTSGRASNGELFF
.	TRBV7-6	TRBJ1-1	TRBD1	TGTGCCAGCAGCTTAGCGACAGGGGAAGCTTTCTTT	CASSLATGEAFF
.	TRBV13	TRBJ2-1	TRBD2	TGTGCCAGCAGCTTAGCCCCCCAGCGGGGCGATTACAATGAGCAGTTCTTC	CASSLAPQRGDYNEQFF
.	TRBV6-2/TRBV6-3	TRBJ1-5	.	TGTGCCAGCAGTTACTCCAGGGGCCAGCCCCAGCATTTT	CASSYSRGQPQHF
.	TRBV19	TRBJ2-1	TRBD1	TGTGCCAGTAGTATAGAGGGACAGAGCTCCTACAATGAGCAGTTCTTC	CASSIEGQSSYNEQFF
.	TRBV7-9	TRBJ1-6	TRBD1	TGTGCCAGCAGCTTAGAGGGACAGCCTCTGGTGAATTCACCCCTCCACTTT	CASSLEGQPLVNSPLHF
once	TRBV19	TRBJ1-1	.	TGTGCCAGTAAAGAAGGGAGCTGGGGGGACACTGAAGCTTTCTTT	CASKEGSWGDTEAFF
.	TRBV19	TRBJ1-4	.	TGTGCCAGTAGTGGCACCTTCGGAGCAACTAATGAAAAACTGTTTTTT	CASSGTFGATNEKLFF
once	TRBV18	TRBJ2-1	TRBD2	TGTGCCAGCTCAGGGACTAGCGGGGCGCGGGAGCAGTTCTTC	CASSGTSGAREQFF
.	TRBV6-2/TRBV6-3	TRBJ2-1	.	TGTGCCAGCAGTTCCAGGGGTAGTGAGCAGTTCTTC	CASSSRGSEQFF
.	TRBV6-5	TRBJ2-2	.	TGTGCCAGCAGCTACACTTACACCGGGGAGCTGTTTTTT	CASSYTYTGELFF
.	TRBV14	TRBJ1-4	.	TGTGCCAGCAGCCAAGATGCCGGGTCTAATGAAAAACTGTTTTTT	CASSQDAGSNEKLFF
.	TRBV6-1	TRBJ2-7	TRBD2	TGTGCCAGCAGTGACGTTGGGACTAGCGGAACCTACGAGCAGTACTTC	CASSDVGTSGTYEQYF
.	TRBV18	TRBJ1-2	.	TGTGCCAGCTCACCATTAGGACAGAGTTTCGATGGCTACACCTTC	CASSPLGQSFDGYTF
once	TRBV10-1	TRBJ2-5	TRBD2	TGCGCCAGCAGTGAGTCGAAGGGACTAGCGGGAGTAGAGACCCAGTACTTC	CASSESKGLAGVETQYF
.	TRBV2	TRBJ1-1	TRBD1	TGTGCCTGTCGTCCGGGACAGGTGAACACTGAAGCTTTCTTT	CACRPGQVNTEAFF
.	TRBV24-1	TRBJ2-7	TRBD1	TGTGCCACCAGTGATCCCGGGACAGACTACGAGCAGTACTTC	CATSDPGTDYEQYF
.	TRBV5-6	TRBJ2-7	TRBD2	TGTGCCAGCAGCTTGGGGGTACTAGCGGGGGACGAGCAGTACTTC	CASSLGVLAGDEQYF
once	TRBV29-1	TRBJ1-1	.	TGCAGCGCCCTACGCGGCCCTAACACTGAAGCTTTCTTT	CSALRGPNTEAFF
.	TRBV5-1	TRBJ2-1	.	TGCGCCAGCAGCGAGGGTAGCAATGAGCAGTTCTTC	CASSEGSNEQFF
.	TRBV5-8	TRBJ1-3	TRBD1	TGTGCCAGCAGCCTGGACAGGGGTGCTGGAAACACCATATATTTT	CASSLDRGAGNTIYF
.	TRBV19	TRBJ1-2	.	TGTGCCAGTAGTATACAGGGTTCCTACTATGGCTACACCTTC	CASSIQGSYYGYTF
.	TRBV24-1	TRBJ1-1	.	TGTGCCACCAGTGATTTGCAGGGCACTGAAGCTTTCTTT	CATSDLQGTEAFF
once	TRBV15	TRBJ1-2	TRBD1	TGTGCCATTTCCCGGGACAGGGCTGGCTACACCTTC	CAISRDRAGYTF
.	TRBV7-6	TRBJ1-1	.	TGTGCCAGCAGCTTACAGATCCGTGGCACTGAAGCTTTCTTT	CASSLQIRGTEAFF
.	TRBV19	TRBJ2-5	TRBD1	TGTGCCAGTAGTATCCCGGGACAGGGGGCTAGAGAGACCCAGTACTTC	CASSIPGQGARETQYF
.	TRBV30	TRBJ2-2	TRBD2	TGTGCCTGGAGTGTAGCACTAGCGGGGAACACCGGGGAGCTGTTTTTT	CAWSVALAGNTGELFF
.	TRBV27	TRBJ2-7	.	TGTGCCAGCAGTCCCCATCCCTACGAGCAGTACTTC	CASSPHPYEQYF
once	TRBV11-2	TRBJ1-1	.	TGTGCCAGCAGCCGCCGAGCGGGGAACACTGAAGCTTTCTTT	CASSRRAGNTEAFF
.	TRBV18	TRBJ2-7	.	TGTGCCAGCTCACCAAGCAATAGCGAGACCTACGAGCAGTACTTC	CASSPSNSETYEQYF
.	TRBV7-8	TRBJ1-3	.	TGTGCCAGCAGCTTATTTAGCTCTGGAAACACCATATATTTT	CASSLFSSGNTIYF
.	TRBV7-3	TRBJ2-2	TRBD1	TGTGCCAGCACCTCCGGGACAGCGAACACCGGGGAGCTGTTTTTT	CASTSGTANTGELFF
.	TRBV7-9	TRBJ1-1	TRBD1	TGTGCCAGCAGCGGATTAGGGGGCATTGTGGGGAAGACTGAAGCTTTCTTT	CASSGLGGIVGKTEAFF
.	TRBV5-1	TRBJ1-2	TRBD1	TGCGCCAGCAGCTTGCGACAGGGATTAAACTATGGCTACACCTTC	CASSLRQGLNYGYTF